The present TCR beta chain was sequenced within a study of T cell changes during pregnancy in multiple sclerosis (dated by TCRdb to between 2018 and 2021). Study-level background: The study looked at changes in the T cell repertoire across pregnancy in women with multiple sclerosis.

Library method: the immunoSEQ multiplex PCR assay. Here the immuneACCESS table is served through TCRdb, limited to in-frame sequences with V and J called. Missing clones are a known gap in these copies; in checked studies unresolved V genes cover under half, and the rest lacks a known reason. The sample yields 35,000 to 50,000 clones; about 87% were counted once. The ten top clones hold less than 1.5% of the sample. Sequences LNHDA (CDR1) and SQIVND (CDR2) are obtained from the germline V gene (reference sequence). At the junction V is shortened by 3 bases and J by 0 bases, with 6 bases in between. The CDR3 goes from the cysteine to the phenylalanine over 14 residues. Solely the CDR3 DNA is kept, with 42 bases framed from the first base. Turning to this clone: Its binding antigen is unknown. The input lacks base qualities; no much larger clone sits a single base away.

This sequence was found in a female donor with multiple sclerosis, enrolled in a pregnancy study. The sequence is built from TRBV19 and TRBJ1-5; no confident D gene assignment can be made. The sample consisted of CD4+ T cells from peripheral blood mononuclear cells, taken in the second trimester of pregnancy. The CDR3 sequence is CASSMQNSNQPQHF. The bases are TGTGCCAGTAGTATGCAGAATAGCAATCAGCCCCAGCATTTT.